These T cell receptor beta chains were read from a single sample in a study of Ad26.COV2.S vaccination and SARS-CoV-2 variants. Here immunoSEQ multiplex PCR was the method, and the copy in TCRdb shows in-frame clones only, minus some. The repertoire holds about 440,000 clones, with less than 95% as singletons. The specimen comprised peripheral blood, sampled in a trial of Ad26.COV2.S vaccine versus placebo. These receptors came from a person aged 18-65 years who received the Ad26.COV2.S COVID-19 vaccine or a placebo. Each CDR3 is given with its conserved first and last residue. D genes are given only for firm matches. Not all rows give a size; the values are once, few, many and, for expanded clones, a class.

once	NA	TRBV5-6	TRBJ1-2	TGTGCCAGCAGCTTGGCCGAGGGCAGCGTCTATGGCTACACCTTC	CASSLAEGSVYGYTF
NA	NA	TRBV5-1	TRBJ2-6	TGCGCCAGCAGAGTAGACAGATACTCTGGGGCCAACGTCCTGACTTTC	CASRVDRYSGANVLTF
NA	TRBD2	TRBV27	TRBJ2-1	TGTGCCAGCAGTTTACTGGGGTTAGGGGCGACTAGCGTGGGTTACAATGAGCAGTTCTTC	CASSLLGLGATSVGYNEQFF
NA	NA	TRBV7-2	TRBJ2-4	TGTGCCAGCAGCTTAGTCGTCGGCCCAAGGGGCGACAAAAACATTCAGTACTTC	CASSLVVGPRGDKNIQYF
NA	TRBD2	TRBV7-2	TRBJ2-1	TGTGCCAGCAGCTTAGAAGCTAGCGGGAGGAGGGTGAATGAGCAGTTCTTC	CASSLEASGRRVNEQFF
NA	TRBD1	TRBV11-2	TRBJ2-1	TGTGCCAGCAGCCAAGGGACAGCCACCTACAATGAGCAGTTCTTC	CASSQGTATYNEQFF
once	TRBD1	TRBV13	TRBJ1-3	TGTGCCAGCAGCCCAGGACAGGGAACTGGAAACACCATATATTTT	CASSPGQGTGNTIYF
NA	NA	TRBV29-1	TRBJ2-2	TGCAGCGTTCCTTGGACCGGGGAGCTGTTTTTT	CSVPWTGELFF
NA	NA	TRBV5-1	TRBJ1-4	TGCGCCAGCAGCTTAACAGCAACTAATGAAAAACTGTTTTTT	CASSLTATNEKLFF
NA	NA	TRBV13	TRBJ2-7	TGTGCCAGCAGCGCCCGAAAGCTGGGACAAAGCTACGAGCAGTACTTC	CASSARKLGQSYEQYF